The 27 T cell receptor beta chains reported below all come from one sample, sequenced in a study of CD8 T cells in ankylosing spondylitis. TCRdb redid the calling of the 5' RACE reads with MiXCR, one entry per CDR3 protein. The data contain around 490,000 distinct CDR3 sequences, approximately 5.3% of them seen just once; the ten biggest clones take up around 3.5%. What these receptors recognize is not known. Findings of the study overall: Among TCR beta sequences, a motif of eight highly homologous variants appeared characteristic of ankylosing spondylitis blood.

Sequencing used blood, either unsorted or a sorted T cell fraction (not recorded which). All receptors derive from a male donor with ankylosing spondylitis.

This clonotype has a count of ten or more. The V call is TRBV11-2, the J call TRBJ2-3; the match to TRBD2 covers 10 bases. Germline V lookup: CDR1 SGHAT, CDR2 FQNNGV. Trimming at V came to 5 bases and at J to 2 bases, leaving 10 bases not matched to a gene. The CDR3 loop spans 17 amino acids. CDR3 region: CASSTRTSGEHTDTQYF. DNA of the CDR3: TGTGCCAGCAGCACCCGGACTAGCGGCGAACACACAGATACGCAGTATTTT.

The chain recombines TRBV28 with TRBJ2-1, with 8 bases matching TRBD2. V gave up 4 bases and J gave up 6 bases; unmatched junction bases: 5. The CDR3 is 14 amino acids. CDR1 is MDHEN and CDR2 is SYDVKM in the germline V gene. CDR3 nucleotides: TGTGCCAGCAGTTCGGGGGGGGACCCCAATGAGCAGTTCTTC. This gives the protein CASSSGGDPNEQFF.

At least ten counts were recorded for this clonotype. The CDR3 DNA follows: TGTGCCAGCAGCTTAGGGACGGCCACGGGGAATGAGCAGTTCTTC. Translated: CASSLGTATGNEQFF. The chain carries TRBV11-3 and TRBJ2-1, with a possible D match to TRBD2 (5 bases). V was clipped by 1 base and J by 7 bases, with 14 bases between them. Germline CDR1 SGHNT, CDR2 YENEEA. There are 15 residues in the CDR3.

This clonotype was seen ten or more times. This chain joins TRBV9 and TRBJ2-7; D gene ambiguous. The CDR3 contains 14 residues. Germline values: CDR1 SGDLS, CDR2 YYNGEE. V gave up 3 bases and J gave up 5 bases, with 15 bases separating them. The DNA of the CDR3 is TGTGCCAGCAGCGCCGGACGGCTTGGGGACGAGCAGTACTTC. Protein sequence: CASSAGRLGDEQYF.

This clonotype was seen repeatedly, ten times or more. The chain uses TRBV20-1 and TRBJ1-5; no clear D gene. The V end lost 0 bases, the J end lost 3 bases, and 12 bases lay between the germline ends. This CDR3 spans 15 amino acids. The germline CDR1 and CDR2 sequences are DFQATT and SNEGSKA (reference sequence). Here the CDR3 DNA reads TGCAGTGCTAGAGATGTCTTCCAGGTCAATCAGCCCCAGCATTTT. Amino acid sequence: CSARDVFQVNQPQHF.

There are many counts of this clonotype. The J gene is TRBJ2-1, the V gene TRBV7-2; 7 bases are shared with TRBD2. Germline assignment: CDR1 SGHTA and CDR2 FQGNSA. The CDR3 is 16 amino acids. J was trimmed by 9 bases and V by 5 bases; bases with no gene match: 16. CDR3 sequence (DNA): TGTGCCAGCAGCAAATCCGGGACTACGTTTAGGAGTGAGCAGTTCTTC. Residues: CASSKSGTTFRSEQFF.

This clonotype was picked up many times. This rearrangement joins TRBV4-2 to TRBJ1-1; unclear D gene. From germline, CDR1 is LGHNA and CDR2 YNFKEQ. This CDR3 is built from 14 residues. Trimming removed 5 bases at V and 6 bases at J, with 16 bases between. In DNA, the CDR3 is TGTGCCAGCAGCTTTCAAGCTGGGCATCCTGAAGCTTTCTTT. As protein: CASSFQAGHPEAFF.

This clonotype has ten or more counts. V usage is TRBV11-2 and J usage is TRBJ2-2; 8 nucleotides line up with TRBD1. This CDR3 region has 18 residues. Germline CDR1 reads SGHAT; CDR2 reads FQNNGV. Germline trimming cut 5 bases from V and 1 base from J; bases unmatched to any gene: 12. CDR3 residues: CASSRVPGQGRNTGELFF. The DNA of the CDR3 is TGTGCCAGCAGCCGCGTCCCCGGACAGGGTCGGAACACCGGGGAGCTGTTTTTT.

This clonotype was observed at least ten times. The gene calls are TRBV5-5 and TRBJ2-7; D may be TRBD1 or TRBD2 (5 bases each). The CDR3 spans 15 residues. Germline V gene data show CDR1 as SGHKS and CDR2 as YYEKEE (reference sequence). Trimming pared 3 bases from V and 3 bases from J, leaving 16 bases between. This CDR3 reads CASSSSGTALYEQYF. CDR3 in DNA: TGTGCCAGCAGCTCTTCTGGGACGGCCCTCTACGAGCAGTACTTC.

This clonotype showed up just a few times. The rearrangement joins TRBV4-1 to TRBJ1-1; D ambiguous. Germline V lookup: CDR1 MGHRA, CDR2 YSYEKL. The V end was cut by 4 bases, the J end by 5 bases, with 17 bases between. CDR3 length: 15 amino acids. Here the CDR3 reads CASSPRALLRTEAFF. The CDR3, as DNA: TGCGCCAGCAGCCCGCGGGCCTTATTGAGAACTGAAGCTTTCTTT.

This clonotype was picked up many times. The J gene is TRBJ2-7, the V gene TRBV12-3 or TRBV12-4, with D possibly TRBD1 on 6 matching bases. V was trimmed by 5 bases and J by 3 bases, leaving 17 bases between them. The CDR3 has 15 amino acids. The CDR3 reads CASSLRGGIFYEQYF. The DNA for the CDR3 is TGTGCCAGCAGTCTACGAGGGGGAATCTTCTACGAGCAGTACTTC.

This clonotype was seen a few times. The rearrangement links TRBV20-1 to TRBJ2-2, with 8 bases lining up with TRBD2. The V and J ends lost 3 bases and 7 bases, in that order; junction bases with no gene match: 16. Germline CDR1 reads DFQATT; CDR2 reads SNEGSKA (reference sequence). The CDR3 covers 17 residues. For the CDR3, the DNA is TGCAGTGCTAGGAAACTAGCGGCCGTGGGGGGGAGCGGGGAGCTGTTTTTT. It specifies CSARKLAAVGGSGELFF.

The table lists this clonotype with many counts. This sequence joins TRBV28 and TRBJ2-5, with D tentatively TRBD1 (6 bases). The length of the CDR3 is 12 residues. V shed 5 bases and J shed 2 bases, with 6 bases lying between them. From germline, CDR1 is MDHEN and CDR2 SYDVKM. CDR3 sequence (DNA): TGTGCCAGCAGTCAGGGGCAAGAGACCCAGTACTTC. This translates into CASSQGQETQYF.

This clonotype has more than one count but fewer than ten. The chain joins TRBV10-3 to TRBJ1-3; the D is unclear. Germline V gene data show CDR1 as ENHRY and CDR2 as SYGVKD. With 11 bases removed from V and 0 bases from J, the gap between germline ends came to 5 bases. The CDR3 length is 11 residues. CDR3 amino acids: CAVLSGNTIYF. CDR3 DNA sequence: TGTGCCGTCCTCTCTGGAAACACCATATATTTT.

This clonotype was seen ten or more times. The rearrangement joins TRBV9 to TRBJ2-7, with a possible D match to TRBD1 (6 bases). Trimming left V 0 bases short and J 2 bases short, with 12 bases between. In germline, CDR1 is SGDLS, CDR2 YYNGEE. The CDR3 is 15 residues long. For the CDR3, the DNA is TGTGCCAGCAGCGTAGCAGGGGACGGTACCTACGAGCAGTACTTC. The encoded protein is CASSVAGDGTYEQYF.

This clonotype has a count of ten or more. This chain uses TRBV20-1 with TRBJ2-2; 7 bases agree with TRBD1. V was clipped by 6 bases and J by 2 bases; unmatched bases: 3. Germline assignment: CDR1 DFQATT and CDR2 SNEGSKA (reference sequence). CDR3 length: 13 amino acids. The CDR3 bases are TGCAGTGCCAACAGGGGTAACACCGGGGAGCTGTTTTTT. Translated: CSANRGNTGELFF.

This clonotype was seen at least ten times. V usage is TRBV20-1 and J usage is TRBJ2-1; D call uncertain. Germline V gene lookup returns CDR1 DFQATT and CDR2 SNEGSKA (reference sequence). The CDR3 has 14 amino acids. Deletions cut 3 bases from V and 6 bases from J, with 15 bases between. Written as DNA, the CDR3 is TGCAGTGCTAGCCCAAGGACCGGAGTCAATGAGCAGTTCTTC. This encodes CSASPRTGVNEQFF.

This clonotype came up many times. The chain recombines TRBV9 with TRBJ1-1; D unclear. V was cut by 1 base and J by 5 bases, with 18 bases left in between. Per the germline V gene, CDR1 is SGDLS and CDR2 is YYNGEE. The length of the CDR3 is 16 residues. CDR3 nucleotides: TGTGCCAGCAGCGTACCTTCCGGGGTTATGGGGACTGAAGCTTTCTTT. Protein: CASSVPSGVMGTEAFF.

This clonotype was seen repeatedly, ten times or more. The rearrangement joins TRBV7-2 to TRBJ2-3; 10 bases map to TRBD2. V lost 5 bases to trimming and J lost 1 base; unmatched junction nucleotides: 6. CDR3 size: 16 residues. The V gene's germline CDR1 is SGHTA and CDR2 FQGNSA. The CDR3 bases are TGTGCCAGCAGCCACAGGCTAGCGGGAGGCACAGATACGCAGTATTTT. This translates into CASSHRLAGGTDTQYF.

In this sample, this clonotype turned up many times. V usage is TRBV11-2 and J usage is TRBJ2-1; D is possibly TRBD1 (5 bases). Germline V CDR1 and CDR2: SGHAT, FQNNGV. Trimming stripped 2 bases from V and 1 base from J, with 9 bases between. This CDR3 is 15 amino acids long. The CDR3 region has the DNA TGTGCCAGCAGCTTATCAGGGCCGTCCTACAATGAGCAGTTCTTC. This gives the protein CASSLSGPSYNEQFF.

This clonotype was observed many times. The CDR3 here is CASRGGLTEAFF. The CDR3 DNA is TGCGCCAGCAGGGGGGGGCTCACTGAAGCTTTCTTT. The V gene is TRBV5-1, the J gene TRBJ1-1, with D perhaps TRBD1 (6 bases). This CDR3 comprises 12 residues. Germline CDR1 reads SGHRS; CDR2 reads YFSETQ. V gave up 5 bases and J gave up 4 bases, with 9 bases separating them.

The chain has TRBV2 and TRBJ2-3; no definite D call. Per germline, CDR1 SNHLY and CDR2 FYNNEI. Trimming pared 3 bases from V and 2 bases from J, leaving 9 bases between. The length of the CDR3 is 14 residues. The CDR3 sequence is CASSDDSDTDTQYF. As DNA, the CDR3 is TGTGCCAGCAGTGATGACTCCGACACAGATACGCAGTATTTT.

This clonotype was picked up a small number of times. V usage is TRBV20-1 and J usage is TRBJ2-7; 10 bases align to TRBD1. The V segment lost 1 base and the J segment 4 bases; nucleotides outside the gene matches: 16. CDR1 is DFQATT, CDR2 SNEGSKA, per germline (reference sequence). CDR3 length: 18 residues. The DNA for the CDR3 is TGCAGTGCTAGAGCCCCATGGGGACAGGGGCTAACTAGTTACGAGCAGTACTTC. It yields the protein CSARAPWGQGLTSYEQYF.

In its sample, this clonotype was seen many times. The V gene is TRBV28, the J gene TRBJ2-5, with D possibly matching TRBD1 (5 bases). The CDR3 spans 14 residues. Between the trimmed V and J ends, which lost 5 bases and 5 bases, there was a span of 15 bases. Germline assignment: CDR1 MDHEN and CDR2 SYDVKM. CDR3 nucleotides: TGTGCCAGCAGTCCATCTAGGGGCCGGGAGACCCAGTACTTC. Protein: CASSPSRGRETQYF. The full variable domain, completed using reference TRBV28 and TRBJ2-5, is DVKVTQSSRYLVKRTGEKVFLECVQDMDHENMFWYRQDPGLGLRLIYFSYDVKMKEKGDIPEGYSVSREKKERFSLILESASTNQTSMYLCASSPSRGRETQYFGPGTRLLVL.

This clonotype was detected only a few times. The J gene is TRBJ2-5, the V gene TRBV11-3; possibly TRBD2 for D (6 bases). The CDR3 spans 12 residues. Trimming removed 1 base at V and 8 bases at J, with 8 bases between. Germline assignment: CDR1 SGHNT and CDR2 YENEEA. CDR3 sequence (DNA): TGTGCCAGCAGCTTAGGGCGGGGAACCCAGTACTTC. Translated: CASSLGRGTQYF.

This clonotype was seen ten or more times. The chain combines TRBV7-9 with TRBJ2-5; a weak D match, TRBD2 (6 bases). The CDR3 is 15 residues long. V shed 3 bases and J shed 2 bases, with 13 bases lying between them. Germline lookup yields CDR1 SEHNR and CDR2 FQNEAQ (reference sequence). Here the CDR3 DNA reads TGTGCCAGCAGCTTTTACCTGGGACTGCAAGAGACCCAGTACTTC. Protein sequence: CASSFYLGLQETQYF.

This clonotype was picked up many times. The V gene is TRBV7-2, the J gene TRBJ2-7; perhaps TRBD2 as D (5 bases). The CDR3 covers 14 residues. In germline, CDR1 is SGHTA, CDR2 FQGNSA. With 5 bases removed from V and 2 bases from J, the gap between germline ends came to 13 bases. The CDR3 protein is CASSAAGITYEQYF. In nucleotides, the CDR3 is TGTGCCAGCAGCGCAGCCGGGATTACCTACGAGCAGTACTTC.